These T cell receptor beta chains were read from a single sample in a study of T cell responses to AZD1222 COVID-19 vaccine. Here immunoSEQ multiplex PCR was the method, and the copy in TCRdb shows in-frame clones only, minus some. The sample yields over 120,000 clones, 85% to 95% seen once. The specimen was peripheral blood, collected on day 0 of AZD1222 vaccination. The origin of the receptors is an adult in good health. CDR3s include the opening cysteine and the closing phenylalanine or tryptophan. D genes are given only for firm matches. Clone size, where shown, is once, few, many, or a class for clones that have expanded.

J gene | D gene | V gene | clone size | CDR3 protein | CDR3 DNA
TRBJ1-1 | TRBD1 | TRBV30 | . | CAWSADRVTEAFF | TGTGCCTGGAGTGCGGACAGGGTCACTGAAGCTTTCTTT
TRBJ1-2 | . | TRBV6-5 | . | CASTKWTANYGYTF | TGTGCCAGCACCAAATGGACAGCTAACTATGGCTACACCTTC
TRBJ2-7 | TRBD2 | TRBV25-1 | once | CASRPGGGTGEQYF | TGTGCCAGCCGCCCGGGGGGGGGAACGGGCGAGCAGTACTTC
TRBJ1-1 | . | TRBV29-1 | few | CSVATVYAEAFF | TGCAGCGTTGCGACAGTTTACGCTGAAGCTTTCTTT
TRBJ1-1 | . | TRBV3-1/TRBV3-2 | few | CASSQDLEVKDWTEAFF | TGTGCCAGCAGCCAAGATCTGGAGGTGAAGGATTGGACTGAAGCTTTCTTT
TRBJ1-5 | . | TRBV30 | . | CAWRTPNQPQHF | TGTGCCTGGAGGACTCCAAATCAGCCCCAGCATTTT
TRBJ2-1 | . | TRBV7-8 | . | CASSLGSLGNEQFF | TGTGCCAGCAGCTTAGGTTCTTTGGGCAATGAGCAGTTCTTC
TRBJ1-1 | . | TRBV2 | . | CASSEQGLAQLEAFF | TGTGCCAGCAGTGAGCAGGGGTTGGCGCAGTTGGAGGCTTTCTTT
TRBJ1-2 | . | TRBV9 | . | CASSVDGYKDPSYGYTF | TGTGCCAGCAGCGTAGATGGTTATAAGGATCCCTCCTATGGCTACACCTTC
TRBJ2-1 | . | TRBV5-4 | . | CASSPRQSLARSEQFF | TGTGCCAGCAGCCCCAGACAGTCCCTGGCTAGGAGTGAGCAGTTCTTC
TRBJ2-7 | . | TRBV7-9 | once | CASSSGGRPFEQYF | TGTGCCAGCAGCTCTGGCGGCAGACCCTTCGAGCAGTACTTC
TRBJ2-7 | . | TRBV5-1 | . | CASSSQGYEQYF | TGCGCCAGCAGCTCCCAGGGCTACGAGCAGTACTTC
TRBJ1-1 | . | TRBV27 | . | CASSTWTVGNTEAFF | TGTGCCAGCAGCACGTGGACGGTGGGGAACACTGAAGCTTTCTTT
TRBJ1-5 | . | TRBV6-2/TRBV6-3 | . | CASSFAGRQPQHF | TGTGCCAGCAGTTTTGCAGGAAGGCAGCCCCAGCATTTT
TRBJ1-1 | . | TRBV29-1 | . | CSVYHAEAFF | TGCAGCGTTTATCACGCTGAAGCTTTCTTT
TRBJ1-5 | . | TRBV6-2/TRBV6-3 | . | CASSRGGTDQPQHF | TGTGCCAGCAGTCGGGGAGGGACCGATCAGCCCCAGCATTTT
TRBJ2-5 | . | TRBV5-1 | . | CASSPGRVQETQYF | TGCGCCAGCAGCCCAGGACGGGTACAAGAGACCCAGTACTTC
TRBJ1-4 | . | TRBV27 | . | CASSLRREGAKLFF | TGTGCCAGCAGTTTAAGACGGGAAGGGGCGAAACTGTTTTTT
TRBJ2-6 | TRBD1 | TRBV5-6 | . | CASRPRGLGANVLTF | TGTGCCAGCAGGCCGAGGGGGCTGGGGGCCAACGTCCTGACTTTC
TRBJ1-2 | . | TRBV7-2 | . | CASSTMGYGYTF | TGTGCCAGCAGCACGATGGGGTATGGCTACACCTTC
TRBJ1-4 | TRBD1 | TRBV5-1 | . | CASRMTGAEKLFF | TGCGCCAGCAGGATGACAGGGGCTGAAAAACTGTTTTTT
TRBJ1-1 | . | TRBV11-3 | . | CASSPRYPGTLNTEAFF | TGTGCCAGCAGCCCACGGTATCCCGGGACACTGAACACTGAAGCTTTCTTT
TRBJ1-5 | . | TRBV18 | . | CASGGGRDQPQHF | TGTGCCTCGGGTGGCGGAAGAGATCAGCCCCAGCATTTT
TRBJ2-1 | . | TRBV2 | . | CASSLQSSYNEQFF | TGTGCCAGCAGTCTACAGAGCTCCTACAATGAGCAGTTCTTC
TRBJ2-7 | . | TRBV6-2/TRBV6-3 | few | CASSWSGEQYF | TGTGCCAGCAGTTGGTCGGGAGAGCAGTACTTC
TRBJ1-3 | TRBD1 | TRBV25-1 | once | CASSEYGTAAGNTIYF | TGTGCCAGCAGTGAATATGGGACAGCTGCTGGAAACACCATATATTTT
TRBJ1-5 | . | TRBV19 | . | CASSTEIYSNQPQHF | TGTGCCAGTAGTACCGAAATCTATAGCAATCAGCCCCAGCATTTT
TRBJ1-2 | . | TRBV2 | . | CASSEGQYYGYTF | TGTGCCAGCAGTGAAGGACAGTACTATGGCTACACCTTC
TRBJ2-2 | . | TRBV6-5 | . | CASSYSGTGELFF | TGTGCCAGCAGTTACTCGGGGACCGGGGAGCTGTTTTTT
TRBJ1-5 | . | TRBV7-8 | . | CASSIYLDSKGPQHF | TGTGCCAGCAGCATATACTTGGACAGCAAGGGGCCCCAGCATTTT
TRBJ2-5 | . | TRBV9 | . | CASSVDTRQETQYF | TGTGCCAGCAGCGTAGACACGCGCCAAGAGACCCAGTACTTC
TRBJ2-7 | TRBD1 | TRBV30 | . | CAWTRTGLGPYEQYF | TGTGCCTGGACCAGGACAGGGTTGGGCCCCTACGAGCAGTACTTC
TRBJ2-7 | . | TRBV10-1 | . | CANQTGTTYEQYF | TGCGCCAACCAGACAGGGACTACCTACGAGCAGTACTTC
TRBJ2-7 | . | TRBV5-8 | . | CASSHYEQYF | TGTGCCAGCAGCCATTACGAGCAGTACTTC
TRBJ2-3 | TRBD1 | TRBV24-1 | . | CATSDPSTGTDTQYF | TGTGCCACCAGTGACCCCTCGACAGGGACAGATACGCAGTATTTT
TRBJ1-1 | . | TRBV6-5 | . | CASSSTLGVNTEAFF | TGTGCCAGCAGTTCGACCTTAGGGGTGAACACTGAAGCTTTCTTT
TRBJ2-5 | . | TRBV6-1 | . | CASSEGWIRETQYF | TGTGCCAGCAGTGAAGGCTGGATAAGGGAGACCCAGTACTTC
TRBJ2-5 | TRBD2 | TRBV5-8 | . | CASSSGLAVKETQYF | TGTGCCAGCAGCTCAGGACTAGCGGTAAAAGAGACCCAGTACTTC
TRBJ1-1 | . | TRBV7-2 | . | CASSRGRTNTEAFF | TGTGCCAGCAGTCGAGGACGGACGAACACTGAAGCTTTCTTT
TRBJ2-2 | . | TRBV18 | . | CASSPRDIDISGELFF | TGTGCCAGCTCACCACGTGACATTGATATTTCCGGGGAGCTGTTTTTT
TRBJ1-4 | . | TRBV24-1 | . | CATSDCQYSTNEKLFF | TGTGCCACCAGTGATTGTCAATATTCAACTAATGAAAAACTGTTTTTT
TRBJ2-5 | TRBD2 | TRBV2 | . | CASSDSGGSETQYF | TGTGCCAGCAGCGATAGCGGGGGGTCGGAGACCCAGTACTTC
TRBJ1-5 | . | TRBV7-3 | . | CASSLGPEGENDQPQHF | TGTGCCAGCAGCTTAGGGCCCGAGGGGGAGAACGATCAGCCCCAGCATTTT
TRBJ2-1 | TRBD1 | TRBV19 | . | CASSSTGTDYYNEQFF | TGTGCCAGTAGTTCGACCGGGACAGACTACTACAATGAGCAGTTCTTC
TRBJ2-2 | . | TRBV4-3 | . | CASSQVSRNTGELFF | TGCGCCAGCAGCCAAGTCTCCAGGAACACCGGGGAGCTGTTTTTT
TRBJ1-5 | TRBD1 | TRBV19 | . | CASSIVGGTGVHNQPQHF | TGTGCCAGTAGTATAGTTGGGGGGACAGGGGTTCACAATCAGCCCCAGCATTTT
TRBJ2-3 | . | TRBV5-1 | . | CASSLDRGSFTDTQYF | TGCGCCAGCAGCTTGGACCGGGGCTCCTTCACAGATACGCAGTATTTT
TRBJ2-5 | . | TRBV5-1 | once | CASSPPGETQYF | TGCGCCAGCAGCCCGCCAGGAGAGACCCAGTACTTC
TRBJ2-1 | . | TRBV7-3 | . | CASSGYNEQFF | TGTGCCAGCAGCGGATACAATGAGCAGTTCTTC
TRBJ1-1 | . | TRBV11-2 | . | CASSRGGPNTEAFF | TGTGCCAGCAGCAGGGGAGGCCCTAACACTGAAGCTTTCTTT
TRBJ1-5 | . | TRBV7-2 | . | CASSLAGQFVQPQHF | TGTGCCAGCAGCTTAGCCGGACAATTTGTCCAGCCCCAGCATTTT
TRBJ2-7 | . | TRBV12-5 | . | CASGPPPYEQYF | TGTGCTAGTGGTCCCCCCCCCTACGAGCAGTACTTC